This T cell receptor beta chain was sequenced during a study of blood T cell repertoires in COVID-19. Background on the study: Spain, Italy and the United States supplied samples that represented acute and convalescent COVID-19. T cells, B-cell-depleted T cells, or PBMCs provided the cDNA or gDNA that served as material.

Germline V gene data show CDR1 as LGHDT and CDR2 as YNNKEL (reference sequence). The CDR3 sequence is 16 residues long. The trim removed 4 bases at V and 3 bases at J, leaving 11 bases unmatched. Authors' processing steps: Amplification with reference gene primers provided the estimates of nucleated cell counts. Sequencing was performed with immunoSEQ multiplex PCR; in TCRdb, only in-frame clones are kept and a portion is missing. V and J calls and clone size are copied from that table; D and trimming were computed from the DNA. The table records fewer than 250,000 clones, 83% of them present only once.

The source material was PBMCs or T cells enriched from blood (not recorded which). This clonotype was obtained from a woman aged 50 to 60 who had been exposed to COVID-19. V is TRBV3-1 (or the pseudogene TRBV3-2) and J is TRBJ2-7, with 8 bases that match TRBD1. DNA of the CDR3: TGTGCCAGCAGCCCGAGCTGGGGACAGGCAAGCTACGAGCAGTACTTC. Protein product: CASSPSWGQASYEQYF.